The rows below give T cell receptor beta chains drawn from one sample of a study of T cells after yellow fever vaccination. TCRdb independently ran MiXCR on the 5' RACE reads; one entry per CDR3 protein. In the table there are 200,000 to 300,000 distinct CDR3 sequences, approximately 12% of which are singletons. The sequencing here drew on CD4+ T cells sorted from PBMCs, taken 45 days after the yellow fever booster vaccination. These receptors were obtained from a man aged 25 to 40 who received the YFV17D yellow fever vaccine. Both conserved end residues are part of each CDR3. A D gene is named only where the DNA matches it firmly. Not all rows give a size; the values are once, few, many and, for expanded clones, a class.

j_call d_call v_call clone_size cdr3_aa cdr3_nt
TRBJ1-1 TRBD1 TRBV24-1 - CATSETGTANTEAFF TGTGCCACCAGTGAAACGGGGACAGCTAACACTGAAGCTTTCTTT
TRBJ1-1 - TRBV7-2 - CASRAPGDTEAFF TGTGCCAGCCGGGCCCCAGGGGACACTGAAGCTTTCTTT
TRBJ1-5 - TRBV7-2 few CASSLVPGNQPQHF TGTGCCAGCAGCTTAGTCCCGGGCAATCAGCCCCAGCATTTT
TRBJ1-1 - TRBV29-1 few CSVELRGWNTEAFF TGCAGCGTTGAACTCAGGGGATGGAACACTGAAGCTTTCTTT
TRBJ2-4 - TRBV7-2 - CASSLVDLAKNIQYF TGTGCCAGCAGCTTAGTGGACTTAGCCAAAAACATTCAGTACTTC
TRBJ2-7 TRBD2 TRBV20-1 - CSAIVAGLALEQYF TGCAGTGCTATAGTAGCTGGACTAGCGCTCGAGCAGTACTTC
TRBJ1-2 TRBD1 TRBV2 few CASSLKKGQGVGYTF TGTGCCAGCAGTCTTAAAAAAGGACAGGGTGTTGGCTACACCTTC
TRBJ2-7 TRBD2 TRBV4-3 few CASSQRLASQQYF TGCGCCAGCAGCCAAAGACTAGCGTCCCAGCAGTACTTC
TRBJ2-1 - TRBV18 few CASSPAGEWGNEQFF TGTGCCAGCTCACCAGCAGGGGAGTGGGGGAATGAGCAGTTCTTC
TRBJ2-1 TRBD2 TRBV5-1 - CASSTGLAGYNEQFF TGCGCCAGCAGCACCGGACTAGCGGGGTACAATGAGCAGTTCTTC
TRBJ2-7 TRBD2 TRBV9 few CASSVAGASGIGEQYF TGTGCCAGCAGCGTAGCTGGGGCTAGCGGGATCGGCGAGCAGTACTTC
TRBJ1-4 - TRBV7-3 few CASSFSGDEKLFF TGTGCCAGCAGCTTTTCAGGGGATGAAAAACTGTTTTTT
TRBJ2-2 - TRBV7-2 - CASSLGRATGELFF TGTGCCAGCAGCTTAGGGCGGGCCACCGGGGAGCTGTTTTTT
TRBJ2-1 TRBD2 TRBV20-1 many CSAVGLSGRLDYNEQFF TGCAGTGCTGTGGGACTTAGCGGGAGACTCGACTACAATGAGCAGTTCTTC
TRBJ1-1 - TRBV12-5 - CASQERGAEAFF TGTGCTAGTCAGGAAAGGGGGGCTGAAGCTTTCTTT
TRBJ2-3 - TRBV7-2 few CASSLSPTTSTDTQYF TGTGCCAGCAGCTTAAGCCCTACGACTAGCACAGATACGCAGTATTTT
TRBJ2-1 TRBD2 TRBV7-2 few CASSSTSGISNEQFF TGTGCCAGCAGCTCGACTAGCGGAATCTCAAATGAGCAGTTCTTC
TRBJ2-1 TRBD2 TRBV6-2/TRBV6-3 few CASSYSGGIRNEQFF TGTGCCAGCAGTTACAGCGGGGGAATAAGGAATGAGCAGTTCTTC
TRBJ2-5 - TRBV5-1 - CASSLGTVYQETQYF TGCGCCAGCAGCTTGGGGACAGTGTACCAAGAGACCCAGTACTTC
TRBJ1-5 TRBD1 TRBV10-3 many CAISEGQGQPQHF TGTGCCATCAGCGAGGGACAGGGCCAGCCCCAGCATTTT
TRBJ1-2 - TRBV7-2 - CASSSDIARGYTF TGTGCCAGCAGCTCAGACATAGCACGGGGCTACACCTTC
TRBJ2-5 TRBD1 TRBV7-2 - CASSTGGQGAWETQYF TGTGCCAGCAGCACCGGGGGACAGGGGGCTTGGGAGACCCAGTACTTC
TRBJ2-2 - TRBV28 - CASIGGANTGELFF TGTGCCAGCATAGGTGGTGCGAACACCGGGGAGCTGTTTTTT
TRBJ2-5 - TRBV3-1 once CASSQEGSRGTQYF TGTGCCAGCAGCCAAGAGGGCAGCCGAGGGACCCAGTACTTC
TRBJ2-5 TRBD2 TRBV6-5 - CASSFYSPAGGSQETQYF TGTGCCAGCAGTTTCTACTCGCCAGCGGGAGGGAGCCAAGAGACCCAGTACTTC
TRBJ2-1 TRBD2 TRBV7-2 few CASSILAGGYNEQFF TGTGCCAGCAGCATACTAGCGGGAGGTTACAATGAGCAGTTCTTC
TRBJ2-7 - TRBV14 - CASSKQPPYEQYF TGTGCCAGCAGCAAGCAGCCCCCCTACGAGCAGTACTTC
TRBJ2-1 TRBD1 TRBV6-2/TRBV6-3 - CASSGQGQGRNNEQFF TGTGCCAGCAGTGGACAGGGACAGGGCAGGAACAATGAGCAGTTCTTC
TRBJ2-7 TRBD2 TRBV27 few CATRSRLAGDPVTARMYEQYF TGTGCCACCAGATCCCGACTAGCGGGGGACCCAGTAACCGCTCGAATGTACGAGCAGTACTTC
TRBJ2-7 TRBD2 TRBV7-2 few CASSPTSGPYEQYF TGTGCCAGCAGTCCAACTAGCGGGCCCTACGAGCAGTACTTC
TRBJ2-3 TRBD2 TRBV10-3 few CAISEPGLASTDTQYF TGTGCCATCAGTGAGCCGGGACTAGCGTCTACAGATACGCAGTATTTT
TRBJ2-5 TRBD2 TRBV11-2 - CASRPSGVETQYF TGTGCCAGCAGACCTAGCGGAGTGGAGACCCAGTACTTC
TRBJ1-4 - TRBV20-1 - CSARDTRTVNEKLFF TGCAGTGCTAGAGATACCCGGACAGTGAATGAAAAACTGTTTTTT
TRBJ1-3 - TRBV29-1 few CSAIWDTIYF TGCAGCGCGATTTGGGACACCATATATTTT
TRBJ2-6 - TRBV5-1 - CASRSSAGANVLTF TGCGCCAGCAGGAGTTCCGCTGGGGCCAACGTCCTGACTTTC
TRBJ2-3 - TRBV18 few CASSPTYGTDTQYF TGTGCCAGCTCACCTACGTATGGGACAGATACGCAGTATTTT
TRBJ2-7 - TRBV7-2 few CASSLSQDHEQYF TGTGCCAGCAGCTTATCCCAGGACCACGAGCAGTACTTC
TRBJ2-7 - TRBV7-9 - CASSPSTMGNEQYF TGTGCCAGCAGCCCCTCTACGATGGGAAACGAGCAGTACTTC
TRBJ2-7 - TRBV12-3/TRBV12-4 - CASRRDIDSYEQYF TGTGCCAGCAGGCGGGACATCGACTCCTACGAGCAGTACTTC
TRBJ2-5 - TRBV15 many CATSRGEETQYF TGTGCCACCAGCAGAGGAGAAGAGACCCAGTACTTC
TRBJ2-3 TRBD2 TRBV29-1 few CSAPTSGSTDTQYF TGCAGCGCGCCGACTAGCGGGTCGACAGATACGCAGTATTTT
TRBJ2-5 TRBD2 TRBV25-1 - CASGRTRGETQYF TGTGCCAGCGGGAGGACTAGGGGTGAGACCCAGTACTTC